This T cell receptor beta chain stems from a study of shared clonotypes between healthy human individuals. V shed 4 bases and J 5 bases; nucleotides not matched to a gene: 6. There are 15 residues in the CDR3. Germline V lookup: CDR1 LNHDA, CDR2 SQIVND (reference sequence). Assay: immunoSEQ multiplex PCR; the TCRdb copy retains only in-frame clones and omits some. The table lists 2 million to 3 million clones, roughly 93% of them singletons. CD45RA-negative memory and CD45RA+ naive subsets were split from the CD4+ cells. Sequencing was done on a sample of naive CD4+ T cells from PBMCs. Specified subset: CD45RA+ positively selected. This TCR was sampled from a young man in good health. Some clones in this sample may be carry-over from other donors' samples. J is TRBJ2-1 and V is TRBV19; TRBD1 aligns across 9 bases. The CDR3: CASSTPGQGNNEQFF. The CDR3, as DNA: TGTGCCAGTAGTACGCCGGGACAGGGTAACAATGAGCAGTTCTTC. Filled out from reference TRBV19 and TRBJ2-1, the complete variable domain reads DGGITQSPKYLFRKEGQNVTLSCEQNLNHDAMYWYRQDPGQGLRLIYYSQIVNDFQKGDIAEGYSVSREKKESFPLTVTSAQKNPTAFYLCASSTPGQGNNEQFFGPGTRLTVL.